This TCR beta chain was found in a study of post-analysis software for immune sequencing data. Germline CDR1 LGHNA, CDR2 YNFKEQ. CDR3 length: 13 residues. V dropped 2 bases and J dropped 5 bases, with 10 bases sitting between them. Libraries were made from TCR beta cDNA, and they carried unique molecular identifiers. TCRdb called the PCR reads again in MiXCR, with one record for every CDR3 protein. The table shows roughly 650,000 distinct CDR3 sequences, with 55% to 60% occurring only once. Regarding this clonotype: Its antigen is as yet unknown.

Study-level results: Strong same-batch co-clustering of samples appeared with F measure clustering. Comparison of patients with controls showed about 5 TRBV segments more frequent in patients, TRBV5-6, TRBV5-1 and TRBV20-1 among them. The normalized Chao1 diversity of multiple sclerosis patients was significantly lower than that of controls.

Sequencing was carried out using blood. The rearrangement joins TRBV4-2 to TRBJ2-7; D ambiguous. This receptor was obtained from a girl aged 2 to 10 with multiple sclerosis. The CDR3, as DNA: TGTGCCAGCAGCCAAACTAAGTTTGACGAGCAGTACTTC. Residues: CASSQTKFDEQYF.